Each of the 30 T cell receptor beta chains below was sequenced from the same sample in a study of blood T cell repertoires in COVID-19. The table came from immunoSEQ multiplex PCR; TCRdb's copy has only in-frame clones and leaves some out. The sample yields about 120,000 clones, around nine tenths seen once. The sample was peripheral blood. The receptors shown here come from a man in his forties or fifties with acute or convalescent COVID-19.

The table lists this clone with a few counts. V usage is TRBV11-2 and J usage is TRBJ2-1, with D tentatively TRBD2 (5 bases). CDR1 SGHAT and CDR2 FQNNGV come from the germline V gene. V gave up 8 bases and J gave up 4 bases, with 9 bases separating them. This CDR3 has 12 residues. The CDR3 nucleotides read TGTGCCAGCGAGCCGGGGTACAATGAGCAGTTCTTC. Its protein product is CASEPGYNEQFF.

This sequence joins TRBV5-1 and TRBJ1-2, with D perhaps matching TRBD1 (6 bases). The ends were cut back, 4 bases at V and 8 bases at J, with 15 bases in the middle. This CDR3 spans 13 amino acids. Per the germline V gene, CDR1 is SGHRS and CDR2 is YFSETQ. DNA for the CDR3: TGCGCCAGCAGCCTAACAGGGAACGAAGGCTACACCTTC. Its translation: CASSLTGNEGYTF.

This clone was counted once. V usage is TRBV6-6 and J usage is TRBJ1-5; D remains ambiguous. The CDR3 has 16 amino acids. Germline V gene sequence: CDR1 MNHNY, CDR2 SVGAGI (reference sequence). V was cut by 2 bases and J by 0 bases, with 11 bases left in between. The CDR3 region has the DNA TGTGCCAGCAGTTACAATAGCGAGGGTAGCAATCAGCCCCAGCATTTT. This codes for CASSYNSEGSNQPQHF.

J is TRBJ1-4 and V is TRBV19; no definite D call. This CDR3 is 14 amino acids long. CDR1 and CDR2 (germline): LNHDA, SQIVND (reference sequence). V lost 5 bases, J lost 8 bases, and 15 bases lay in between. DNA for the CDR3: TGTGCCAGTAGTTCTTTATCGAGAGTCGAAAAACTGTTTTTT. Translation: CASSSLSRVEKLFF.

J is TRBJ1-3 and V is TRBV5-6, with a weak D call TRBD1 (6 bases). CDR3 size: 15 residues. Trimming took 2 bases from V and 4 from J, leaving 13 bases between them. The germline gives CDR1 SGHDT, CDR2 YYEEEE. The CDR3 is CASSFNPGAGNTIYF. The CDR3 region has the DNA TGTGCCAGCAGCTTTAACCCAGGGGCGGGAAACACCATATATTTT.

The rearrangement joins TRBV12-1 to TRBJ2-2; the DNA was not compared with TRBD1, the D call given in the table. TRBV12-1 is given as a pseudogene. This CDR3 spans 16 amino acids. The CDR3 region is CASSRQGAPDTGELFF. CDR3 coding DNA: TGTGCCAGCAGCCGCCAGGGGGCACCAGACACCGGGGAGCTGTTTTTT.

CDR3 DNA: TGTGCCAGCAGCACCGATCCAGGGGCGGGCACTGAAGCTTTCTTT. It encodes CASSTDPGAGTEAFF. V gene TRBV5-5 combines with J gene TRBJ1-1; possibly TRBD1 for D (6 bases). This CDR3 has 15 amino acids. CDR1 SGHKS and CDR2 YYEKEE come from the germline V gene (reference sequence). Trimming cost V 4 bases and J 4 bases, with 17 bases left between them.

CDR3 in amino acids: CASSLMTIQTILVNVLTF. The CDR3 bases are TGCGCCAGCAGCTTGATGACAATTCAGACGATTCTGGTCAACGTCCTGACTTTC. The chain employs TRBV5-1 and TRBJ2-6; D gene ambiguous. The CDR3 extends over 18 amino acids. Germline V gives CDR1 SGHRS, CDR2 YFSETQ. V lost 1 base and J lost 9, with 23 bases in between.

This sequence joins TRBV6-1 and TRBJ1-5; D gene ambiguous. The V and J ends lost 3 bases and 5 bases respectively, with 11 bases between them. This CDR3 region has 14 residues. The germline CDR1 and CDR2 sequences are MNHNS and SASEGT. The CDR3 nucleotides are TGTGCCAGCAGTGAGAACAGTGCATATCAGCCCCAGCATTTT. It yields the protein CASSENSAYQPQHF.

The chain recombines TRBV5-1 with TRBJ2-1, with a tentative D call TRBD1 (5 bases). Between the trimmed V and J ends, which lost 1 base and 6 bases, there was a span of 14 bases. There are 15 residues in the CDR3. In germline, CDR1 is SGHRS, CDR2 YFSETQ. The CDR3 loop is CASSLWGAGSNEQFF. CDR3 sequence (DNA): TGCGCCAGCAGCTTGTGGGGCGCAGGGTCCAATGAGCAGTTCTTC. The whole variable domain, filled in from reference TRBV5-1 and TRBJ2-1, reads KAGVTQTPRYLIKTRGQQVTLSCSPISGHRSVSWYQQTPGQGLQFLFEYFSETQRNKGNFPGRFSGRQFSNSRSEMNVSTLELGDSALYLCASSLWGAGSNEQFFGPGTRLTVL.

The gene calls are TRBV30 and TRBJ1-1; 7 bases map to TRBD1. V was clipped by 8 bases and J by 4 bases; unmatched bases: 7. The CDR3 length is 12 residues. Germline-derived CDR1 and CDR2 are GTSNPN and SVGIG (reference sequence). CDR3 residues: CAAGGRSTEAFF. DNA of the CDR3: TGTGCCGCAGGGGGAAGGAGCACTGAAGCTTTCTTT.

The chain joins TRBV2 to TRBJ1-1; D is perhaps TRBD1 (5 bases). The germline V and J ends were trimmed by 2 bases and 7 bases, with 11 bases remaining between them. This CDR3 contains 13 residues. From germline, CDR1 is SNHLY and CDR2 FYNNEI. The CDR3 loop reads CASSERRGNEAFF. Written as DNA, the CDR3 is TGTGCCAGCAGTGAAAGGAGGGGAAATGAAGCTTTCTTT. The variable domain in full, completed from reference TRBV2 and TRBJ1-1, reads EPEVTQTPSHQVTQMGQEVILRCVPISNHLYFYWYRQILGQKVEFLVSFYNNEISEKSEIFDDQFSVERPDGSNFTLKIRSTKLEDSAMYFCASSERRGNEAFFGQGTRLTVV.

V usage is TRBV6-2 or TRBV6-3 and J usage is TRBJ2-7, with a weak D call TRBD1 (5 bases). The CDR3 is 12 residues long. The ends were cut back, 6 bases at V and 7 bases at J, with 13 bases in the middle. Germline V gene lookup returns CDR1 MNHEY and CDR2 SVGEGT. CDR3 amino acids: CASSQGVWEQYF. CDR3 nucleotide sequence: TGTGCCAGCAGCCAAGGGGTCTGGGAGCAGTACTTC.

CDR3 in DNA: TGTGCCAGCAGTGGGGCCCTTGCAACTAATGAAAAACTGTTTTTT. The encoded protein is CASSGALATNEKLFF. V is TRBV2 and J is TRBJ1-4; no firm D call. CDR1 SNHLY and CDR2 FYNNEI come from the germline V gene. The V gene lost 4 bases and the J gene lost 0 bases, with 9 bases spanning the gap. The CDR3 sequence is 15 residues long.

The J gene is TRBJ1-1, the V gene TRBV5-1; D perhaps matches TRBD1 (6 bases). Trimming took off 4 bases at V and 4 bases at J, with 11 bases between the two ends. The CDR3 covers 13 residues. Germline-derived CDR1 and CDR2 are SGHRS and YFSETQ. In nucleotides, the CDR3 is TGCGCCAGCAGCAGGCAGGGGAGCACTGAAGCTTTCTTT. It specifies CASSRQGSTEAFF.

This chain uses TRBV12-5 with TRBJ2-1, with 9 positions matching TRBD2. Looked up from germline, CDR1 is LGHNT and CDR2 is FRNRAP. With 0 bases clipped from V and 5 bases from J, the junction kept 5 bases outside the gene matches. The CDR3 has 16 amino acids. The CDR3 sequence is CASGLVLAGGNNEQFF. As DNA, the CDR3 is TGTGCTAGTGGTTTGGTACTGGCGGGAGGGAACAATGAGCAGTTCTTC.

For the CDR3, the DNA is TGTGCCAGCAGATCTCCGGGACAGGGGTCCTACGAGCAGTACTTC. Its protein is CASRSPGQGSYEQYF. This chain uses TRBV2 with TRBJ2-7; 10 nucleotides match TRBD1. The CDR3 sequence is 15 residues long. CDR1 SNHLY and CDR2 FYNNEI come from the germline V gene. The junction had 6 bases not matched to a gene; V was cut back by 6 bases and J by 1 base. Complete variable domain (other parts from reference TRBV2 and TRBJ2-7): EPEVTQTPSHQVTQMGQEVILRCVPISNHLYFYWYRQILGQKVEFLVSFYNNEISEKSEIFDDQFSVERPDGSNFTLKIRSTKLEDSAMYFCASRSPGQGSYEQYFGPGTRLTVT.

This clone was seen a single time. The rearrangement joins TRBV11-1 to TRBJ2-7; unclear D gene. Trimming cost V 2 bases and J 3 bases, with 5 bases left between them. The CDR3 covers 12 residues. Germline values: CDR1 SGHAT, CDR2 FQDESV (reference sequence). For the CDR3, the DNA is TGTGCCAGCAGCTTAAACATCTACGAGCAGTACTTC. It yields the protein CASSLNIYEQYF.

This sequence joins TRBV6-1 and TRBJ1-2; 10 bases agree with TRBD1. The trim removed 2 bases at V and 1 base at J, leaving 1 base unmatched. The CDR3 loop spans 15 amino acids. Germline CDR1 and CDR2: MNHNS and SASEGT. CDR3 residues: CASSERTGGNYGYTF. CDR3 DNA: TGTGCCAGCAGTGAAAGGACAGGGGGTAACTATGGCTACACCTTC.

The V gene is TRBV27, the J gene TRBJ1-1; TRBD1 matches 9 bases. Per germline, CDR1 MNHEY and CDR2 SMNVEV (reference sequence). V shed 3 bases, J shed 11 bases, and the junction held 7 bases outside the gene matches. This CDR3 comprises 13 residues. CDR3 DNA sequence: TGTGCCAGCAGTTTTCCCGGGACAGGGAACGCTTTCTTT. Translation: CASSFPGTGNAFF.

The V gene is TRBV6-5, the J gene TRBJ2-7; the match to TRBD1 covers 10 bases. Trimming at V came to 5 bases and at J to 5 bases, leaving 6 bases not matched to a gene. The CDR3 consists of 14 residues. The V gene's germline CDR1 is MNHEY and CDR2 SVGAGI. CDR3 nucleotides: TGTGCCAGCAGTCACAGGGACAGGGGCAACGAGCAGTACTTC. It codes for CASSHRDRGNEQYF.

This clone is a singleton in its sample. This chain links TRBV6-6 with TRBJ2-4; D might be TRBD2 (5 bases). This CDR3 contains 15 residues. Deletions cut 2 bases from V and 8 bases from J, with 16 bases between. Germline V gives CDR1 MNHNY, CDR2 SVGAGI (reference sequence). The CDR3 is CASSYPGSGTDIQYF. The CDR3 DNA follows: TGTGCCAGCAGTTACCCCGGCAGCGGTACGGACATTCAGTACTTC.

The V and J genes are TRBV5-1 and TRBJ2-7; possible D gene TRBD1, 6 bases. The CDR3 length is 14 residues. Germline-derived CDR1 and CDR2 are SGHRS and YFSETQ. Trimming cost V 4 bases and J 4 bases, with 15 bases left between them. DNA for the CDR3: TGCGCCAGCAGCCGTCAACAGGGCGCGTACGAGCAGTACTTC. Encoded protein: CASSRQQGAYEQYF.

The genes are TRBV4-3 and TRBJ1-1, with 8 bases fitting TRBD1. CDR1 is LGHNA and CDR2 is YSLEER in the germline V gene. The CDR3 consists of 15 residues. Trimming removed 3 bases from V and 3 bases from J; junction bases left unmatched: 6. This CDR3 is CASSQDRVRDTEAFF. The CDR3 DNA is TGCGCCAGCAGCCAGGACAGGGTGAGAGACACTGAAGCTTTCTTT.

The rearrangement links TRBV19 to TRBJ1-2; maybe TRBD1 (5 bases). Germline assignment: CDR1 LNHDA and CDR2 SQIVND (reference sequence). The length of the CDR3 is 14 residues. The ends were cut back, 9 bases at V and 3 bases at J, with 17 bases in the middle. The DNA for the CDR3 is TGTGCCAGCCGCCCAGACCCGGGGGACTATGGCTACACCTTC. Amino acid sequence: CASRPDPGDYGYTF.

The chain has TRBV2 and TRBJ1-4; 9 nucleotides agree with TRBD1. V was clipped by 6 bases and J by 6 bases; unmatched bases: 2. The CDR3 is 13 amino acids. The V gene's germline CDR1 is SNHLY and CDR2 FYNNEI. The CDR3 spells CASSRDRDEKLFF. The CDR3 bases are TGTGCCAGCAGCCGGGACAGGGATGAAAAACTGTTTTTT.

The chain uses TRBV9 and TRBJ1-1; tentative D call: TRBD1 (5 bases). CDR1 SGDLS and CDR2 YYNGEE come from the germline V gene. V lost 3 bases, J lost 4 bases, and 13 bases lay in between. The CDR3 loop spans 14 amino acids. In DNA form, the CDR3 reads TGTGCCAGCAGCGATTCACAGGAGGGCACTGAAGCTTTCTTT. Protein product: CASSDSQEGTEAFF.

The J gene is TRBJ2-7, the V gene TRBV19; D remains ambiguous. The CDR3 totals 14 residues. Per the germline V gene, CDR1 is LNHDA and CDR2 is SQIVND (reference sequence). Trimming shortened V by 5 bases and J by 2 bases, and 13 bases separated the two germline ends. The CDR3 DNA follows: TGTGCCAGTAGTCCGAGTGTGAGGACCTACGAGCAGTACTTC. Translated: CASSPSVRTYEQYF.

This chain joins TRBV11-3 and TRBJ2-7; TRBD1 matches 8 bases. Germline assignment: CDR1 SGHNT and CDR2 YENEEA. The CDR3 is made up of 13 amino acids. V shed 4 bases, J shed 3 bases, and the junction held 2 bases outside the gene matches. The CDR3 region has the DNA TGTGCCAGCAGCTACGACAGGGGCTACGAGCAGTACTTC. Protein product: CASSYDRGYEQYF.

The rearrangement links TRBV9 to TRBJ2-3; 7 bases are a match to TRBD2. Trimming removed 4 bases from V and 0 bases from J; junction bases left unmatched: 11. The CDR3 contains 17 residues. The germline gives CDR1 SGDLS, CDR2 YYNGEE. For the CDR3, the DNA is TGTGCCAGCAGCAGTATCCCGGGGGGACCTAGCACAGATACGCAGTATTTT. Amino acid sequence: CASSSIPGGPSTDTQYF.